The 26 T cell receptor beta chains given below trace back to one sample, sequenced in a study of CD8+ T cells in alopecia areata. Treatment denoted: oral pan-JAK inhibitor, 5-10 mg twice daily. In each case, RNA was isolated and then reverse transcribed into cDNA as the sequencing template. Assay: immunoSEQ multiplex PCR; the TCRdb copy retains only in-frame clones and omits some. The repertoire holds 180,000 or so clones, with approximately 51% as singletons. Sequencing used CD8+ T cells sorted from blood, obtained at week 52, from a patient treated with tofacitinib. These receptors all come from a human donor with alopecia areata.

The chain links TRBV10-2 to TRBJ2-3; TRBD1 or TRBD2 may be the D gene (5 bases each). Germline-derived CDR1 and CDR2 are WSHSY and SAAADI. CDR3 length equals 16 residues. Trimming cost V 5 bases and J 0 bases, with 15 bases left between them. CDR3 DNA sequence: TGCGCCAGCAGTAGCCGGGACGCAGCTAGCACAGATACGCAGTATTTT. Protein product: CASSSRDAASTDTQYF.

The CDR3 loop reads CAWSVLGAGQPQHF. The DNA for the CDR3 is TGTGCCTGGAGTGTACTGGGGGCAGGACAGCCCCAGCATTTT. The chain uses TRBV30 and TRBJ1-5; weak D call: TRBD1 (6 bases). V lost 0 bases and J lost 7, with 13 bases in between. The CDR3 has 14 residues. CDR1 GTSNPN and CDR2 SVGIG come from the germline V gene (reference sequence).

Only a few counts were recorded for this clone. The chain couples TRBV27 to TRBJ1-1, with TRBD1 identical over 12 bases. CDR1 MNHEY and CDR2 SMNVEV come from the germline V gene (reference sequence). Trimming cost V 4 bases and J 1 base; bases outside gene matches: 4. This CDR3 spans 16 amino acids. The CDR3 spells CASSSGQGAWNTEAFF. As DNA, the CDR3 is TGTGCCAGCAGTTCGGGACAGGGGGCTTGGAACACTGAAGCTTTCTTT.

This chain links TRBV29-1 with TRBJ1-2, with D maybe TRBD1 (6 bases). Deletions cut 1 base from V and 8 bases from J, with 14 bases between. This CDR3 contains 13 residues. The germline CDR1 and CDR2 sequences are SQVTM and ANQGSEA. The CDR3 coding sequence is TGCAGCGTTGAAGGCGGGGGGGGCGAGGGCTACACCTTC. It translates to CSVEGGGGEGYTF.

The sample holds a few counts of this clone. The V and J genes are TRBV5-4 and TRBJ2-7, with D hard to call. The length of the CDR3 is 12 residues. V lost 3 bases and J lost 6, with 10 bases in between. From germline, CDR1 is SGHNT and CDR2 YYREEE (reference sequence). The CDR3 protein is CASSSGTLEQYF. In nucleotides, the CDR3 is TGTGCCAGCAGCTCCGGCACCCTCGAGCAGTACTTC.

The genes are TRBV7-9 and TRBJ1-1; TRBD1 might be the D (5 bases). Per the germline V gene, CDR1 is SEHNR and CDR2 is FQNEAQ (reference sequence). V gave up 5 bases and J gave up 1 base, with 14 bases separating them. The CDR3 sequence is 15 residues long. CDR3 in amino acids: CASSPSGTRNTEAFF. The CDR3 DNA follows: TGTGCCAGCAGCCCCTCCGGGACGCGGAACACTGAAGCTTTCTTT.

This chain joins TRBV30 and TRBJ1-5; D might be TRBD1 (5 bases). The CDR3 has 14 residues. Deletions cut 4 bases from V and 4 bases from J, with 14 bases between. CDR1 GTSNPN and CDR2 SVGIG come from the germline V gene (reference sequence). The CDR3 protein is CAWNRGEVNQPQHF. As DNA, the CDR3 is TGTGCCTGGAATCGGGGGGAGGTTAATCAGCCCCAGCATTTT.

This sequence joins TRBV30 and TRBJ2-1; D gene ambiguous. CDR1 GTSNPN and CDR2 SVGIG come from the germline V gene (reference sequence). The CDR3 totals 14 residues. V dropped 0 bases and J dropped 6 bases, with 12 bases sitting between them. The CDR3, as DNA: TGTGCCTGGAGTGTAATCTCGCTTGGCAATGAGCAGTTCTTC. Amino acid sequence: CAWSVISLGNEQFF.

A few counts support this clone. V usage is TRBV5-1 and J usage is TRBJ2-6, with D perhaps given as TRBD1 or TRBD2 (5 bases each). Germline CDR1 reads SGHRS; CDR2 reads YFSETQ. CDR3 length: 17 residues. The germline V and J ends were trimmed by 4 bases and 1 base, with 15 bases remaining between them. The CDR3 DNA follows: TGCGCCAGCAGCCCCGTCGGGGCCAATTCTGGGGCCAACGTCCTGACTTTC. As protein: CASSPVGANSGANVLTF.

Only a few counts were recorded for this clone. V usage is TRBV6-4 and J usage is TRBJ2-2; maybe TRBD2 (5 bases). CDR3 size: 14 residues. CDR1 and CDR2 (germline): MRHNA, SNTAGT. Trimming removed 3 bases at V and 7 bases at J, with 12 bases between. CDR3 sequence (DNA): TGTGCCAGCAGTGAAGGACCCGAGGGCGGGGAGCTGTTTTTT. Protein: CASSEGPEGGELFF.

This chain joins TRBV6-1 and TRBJ1-2; D call uncertain. Deletions cut 1 base from V and 2 bases from J, with 8 bases between. The CDR3 runs 14 residues. Germline CDR1 and CDR2: MNHNS and SASEGT. The CDR3 sequence is CASSEVGGNYGYTF. Here the CDR3 DNA reads TGTGCCAGCAGTGAAGTCGGAGGGAACTATGGCTACACCTTC.

This chain joins TRBV7-9 and TRBJ1-1, with a possible D match to TRBD1 (6 bases). The CDR3 length is 14 residues. V lost 5 bases, J lost 8 bases, and 18 bases lay in between. Germline lookup yields CDR1 SEHNR and CDR2 FQNEAQ (reference sequence). This CDR3 reads CASSQTGAAGEAFF. CDR3 coding DNA: TGTGCCAGCAGCCAGACAGGCGCGGCAGGAGAAGCTTTCTTT.

This clone was detected once. This chain connects TRBV13 to TRBJ2-7; D is unresolved. The CDR3 length is 14 residues. Trimming stripped 5 bases from V and 6 bases from J, with 17 bases between. The germline V gene has CDR1 PRHDT and CDR2 FYEKMQ (reference sequence). The CDR3 coding sequence is TGTGCCAGCAGCCCCTTGGGGTCCAGTTCCGAGCAGTACTTC. Encoded protein: CASSPLGSSSEQYF. Based on the CDR3 plus reference TRBV13 and TRBJ2-7, the full variable domain is AAGVIQSPRHLIKEKRETATLKCYPIPRHDTVYWYQQGPGQDPQFLISFYEKMQSDKGSIPDRFSAQQFSDYHSELNMSSLELGDSALYFCASSPLGSSSEQYFGPGTRLTVT.

The chain is built from TRBV30 and TRBJ1-2; D remains ambiguous. The ends were cut back, 7 bases at V and 4 bases at J, with 13 bases in the middle. The CDR3 runs to 12 residues. Germline assignment: CDR1 GTSNPN and CDR2 SVGIG (reference sequence). CDR3 coding DNA: TGTGCCTTACGGGTTCGGATCTATGGCTACACCTTC. This codes for CALRVRIYGYTF.

This clone turned up a few times. The V call is TRBV11-2, the J call TRBJ2-7, with 7 positions matching TRBD1. V shed 4 bases, J shed 6 bases, and the junction held 3 bases outside the gene matches. The CDR3 covers 12 residues. The germline V gene has CDR1 SGHAT and CDR2 FQNNGV. CDR3 loop: CASSSSGGEQYF. In DNA form, the CDR3 reads TGTGCCAGCAGCTCCTCAGGGGGCGAGCAGTACTTC.

This clone was found a few times. V is TRBV9 and J is TRBJ2-1; D unclear. The length of the CDR3 is 11 residues. Germline CDR1 is SGDLS and CDR2 is YYNGEE. The V and J ends lost 3 bases and 6 bases respectively, with 4 bases between them. The CDR3 protein is CASSGSNEQFF. The CDR3 DNA follows: TGTGCCAGCAGCGGCTCCAATGAGCAGTTCTTC.

This clone was seen a handful of times. The V gene is TRBV30, the J gene TRBJ2-7; the D is unclear. Germline loops: CDR1 GTSNPN, CDR2 SVGIG (reference sequence). The V and J ends lost 0 bases and 3 bases respectively, with 6 bases between them. The CDR3 sequence is 12 residues long. Here the CDR3 reads CAWSVGIYEQYF. Written as DNA, the CDR3 is TGTGCCTGGAGTGTGGGGATCTACGAGCAGTACTTC.

This chain joins TRBV5-4 and TRBJ2-5; TRBD2 matches 7 bases. This CDR3 spans 15 amino acids. Germline V gene data show CDR1 as SGHNT and CDR2 as YYREEE (reference sequence). With 3 bases clipped from V and 2 bases from J, the junction kept 7 bases outside the gene matches. CDR3 in DNA: TGTGCCAGCAGCTACGGGACTACCTCACAAGAGACCCAGTACTTC. Encoded protein: CASSYGTTSQETQYF.

The rearrangement uses TRBV5-1 and TRBJ1-2; 11 positions match TRBD1. Per the germline V gene, CDR1 is SGHRS and CDR2 is YFSETQ. The trim removed 5 bases at V and 5 bases at J, leaving 8 bases unmatched. CDR3 length equals 15 residues. The CDR3: CASRSAGDRGYGYTF. The CDR3 DNA sequence: TGCGCCAGCAGGTCCGCCGGGGACAGGGGGTATGGCTACACCTTC.

The chain employs TRBV7-8 and TRBJ2-1, with 7 bases aligning to TRBD1. This CDR3 region has 12 residues. Germline CDR1 reads SGHVS; CDR2 reads FQNEAQ. V lost 7 bases, J lost 9 bases, and 6 bases stayed unmatched. The CDR3 sequence is CASTKTGFEQFF. Written as DNA, the CDR3 is TGTGCCAGCACCAAGACAGGGTTTGAGCAGTTCTTC.

This clone has just a few counts. V and J are TRBV5-1 and TRBJ2-1; 8 positions match TRBD1. There are 16 residues in the CDR3. Unmatched junction bases numbered 10, after V lost 4 bases and J lost 4 bases. Germline V gene sequence: CDR1 SGHRS, CDR2 YFSETQ. CDR3 sequence reads: CASSPGQGVGYNEQFF. In DNA, the CDR3 is TGCGCCAGCAGCCCAGGACAGGGAGTGGGATACAATGAGCAGTTCTTC.

The chain uses TRBV7-9 and TRBJ1-2; D remains ambiguous. Germline V lookup: CDR1 SEHNR, CDR2 FQNEAQ (reference sequence). Trimming left V 4 bases short and J 4 bases short, with 13 bases between. The CDR3 length is 14 residues. CDR3 in amino acids: CASSSLRLIYGYTF. The DNA of the CDR3 is TGTGCCAGCAGCTCCTTGAGGCTCATCTATGGCTACACCTTC.

The rearrangement joins TRBV27 to TRBJ2-1; D gene ambiguous. V dropped 5 bases and J dropped 3 bases, with 2 bases sitting between them. The germline V gene has CDR1 MNHEY and CDR2 SMNVEV (reference sequence). The CDR3 loop spans 11 amino acids. CDR3 sequence reads: CASSGYNEQFF. Here the CDR3 DNA reads TGTGCCAGCAGTGGCTACAATGAGCAGTTCTTC.

This clone was observed a handful of times. The chain joins TRBV7-9 to TRBJ2-2; D unclear. V lost 3 bases to trimming and J lost 4 bases, with 9 bases between them. Germline CDR1 and CDR2: SEHNR and FQNEAQ (reference sequence). The CDR3 has 14 residues. The CDR3 DNA reads TGTGCCAGCAGCTTTATCTTTTTCACCGGGGAGCTGTTTTTT. Its translation is CASSFIFFTGELFF.

This clone appeared a few times. The V call is TRBV15, the J call TRBJ2-5; possible D gene TRBD2, 6 bases. This CDR3 region has 15 residues. With 0 bases removed from V and 4 bases from J, the gap between germline ends came to 12 bases. Per the germline V gene, CDR1 is LNHNV and CDR2 is YYDKDF (reference sequence). Here the CDR3 reads CATSRDLTRSETQYF. CDR3 nucleotides: TGTGCCACCAGCAGAGATCTGACTAGGTCAGAGACCCAGTACTTC.

The V call is TRBV5-1, the J call TRBJ1-2; D uncertain. From germline, CDR1 is SGHRS and CDR2 YFSETQ. This CDR3 has 13 amino acids. V gave up 2 bases and J gave up 4 bases, with 9 bases separating them. Here the CDR3 DNA reads TGCGCCAGCAGCTTCTCCGAAGCCTATGGCTACACCTTC. This gives the protein CASSFSEAYGYTF.